This T cell receptor beta chain was identified during a study of T-cell memory formation after mild COVID-19. Across the study: The two donors had largely donor-specific TCR clusters.

TCR alpha and TCR beta cDNA libraries carrying sample barcodes and UMIs were produced by 5'RACE using constant-segment primers. TCRdb re-analysed the 5' RACE reads in MiXCR, keeping a single row per CDR3 protein. The profile shows around 340,000 distinct CDR3 sequences, approximately 14% of them singletons. Study-wide findings and caveats: CD4+ contracting clones lay mainly in CM and EM, CD8+ ones in EMRA. Clones that contracted from day 15 to 85 had balanced CD4/CD8; later expanders were CD4+ biased.

The CDR3 runs to 12 residues. Germline V lookup: CDR1 DFQATT, CDR2 SNEGSKA (reference sequence). The germline V and J ends were trimmed by 8 bases and 5 bases, with 15 bases remaining between them. This clonotype was counted a few times. What it binds is not known. The TCR comes from a man aged 18-30 years who had mild COVID-19 (a few samples of this study predate the infection). Cell type and time point are not known. V gene TRBV20-1 combines with J gene TRBJ2-5; either TRBD1 or TRBD2 may supply D (6 bases each). The sequencing input was PBMCs or a T cell subset sorted from them (not recorded which). The chain's CDR3 is CSTPRGRETQYF. The CDR3 DNA follows: TGCAGTACTCCCCGGGGGCGGGAGACCCAGTACTTC.